These 21 T cell receptor beta chains came from one sample sequenced in a study of T cell responses to AZD1222 COVID-19 vaccine. The method was immunoSEQ multiplex PCR; TCRdb's version includes in-frame clones alone and lacks a portion of them. There are more than 40,000 clones in the sample; 90% occur only once, and about 36% lies in the top ten. Sequenced material: peripheral blood, taken 28 days after the second AZD1222 dose. These receptors were obtained from an adult who received the AZD1222 COVID-19 vaccine.

This chain links TRBV5-1 with TRBJ1-3; possibly TRBD1 for D (5 bases). V was cut by 1 base and J by 0 bases, with 11 bases left in between. The CDR3 runs 16 residues. Looked up from germline, CDR1 is SGHRS and CDR2 is YFSETQ. The CDR3 loop is CASSLPGSGSGNTIYF. CDR3 DNA: TGCGCCAGCAGCTTGCCAGGGTCGGGCTCTGGAAACACCATATATTTT.

The chain employs TRBV7-2 and TRBJ1-5; the D gene is possibly TRBD1 (6 bases). V was trimmed by 5 bases and J by 6 bases, leaving 14 bases between them. The CDR3 spans 14 residues. The germline gives CDR1 SGHTA, CDR2 FQGNSA. In DNA form, the CDR3 reads TGTGCCAGCAGCCCGATGGGGGCAGGTCAGCCCCAGCATTTT. Protein: CASSPMGAGQPQHF.

The chain joins TRBV7-9 to TRBJ2-5; weak D call: TRBD2 (6 bases). This CDR3 comprises 15 residues. V shed 4 bases and J shed 4 bases, with 16 bases lying between them. Germline lookup yields CDR1 SEHNR and CDR2 FQNEAQ (reference sequence). CDR3 sequence (DNA): TGTGCCAGCAGCTCCGGGGGAGGATCCGGAGAGACCCAGTACTTC. Its protein is CASSSGGGSGETQYF.

The V gene is TRBV18, the J gene TRBJ1-2; TRBD1 matches at 7 bases. The J segment lost 2 bases and the V segment lost 1 base, leaving 1 base of the junction unmatched. Germline CDR1 is KGHSH and CDR2 is LQKENI. This CDR3 spans 14 amino acids. CDR3 in amino acids: CASSPLGQNYGYTF. The CDR3 DNA reads TGTGCCAGCTCACCACTGGGACAGAACTATGGCTACACCTTC.

The chain links TRBV27 to TRBJ1-1, with D possibly being TRBD1 (6 bases). The germline V gene has CDR1 MNHEY and CDR2 SMNVEV (reference sequence). This CDR3 contains 19 residues. The V end lost 6 bases, the J end lost 1 base, and 27 bases lay between the germline ends. CDR3 sequence reads: CASSPSGGGGFSWNTEAFF. The CDR3 nucleotides read TGTGCCAGCAGCCCATCCGGTGGGGGCGGTTTTTCTTGGAACACTGAAGCTTTCTTT.

V gene TRBV5-4 combines with J gene TRBJ1-2, with 8 bases lining up with TRBD1. Germline V lookup: CDR1 SGHNT, CDR2 YYREEE (reference sequence). V shed 4 bases and J 6 bases; nucleotides not matched to a gene: 11. The CDR3 consists of 15 residues. The CDR3, as DNA: TGTGCCAGCAGCCTACCGACAGGGGAGCAGGATGGCTACACCTTC. The encoded protein is CASSLPTGEQDGYTF.

This clone is a singleton in its sample. The chain is built from TRBV25-1 and TRBJ1-4; 7 bases match TRBD1. J gave up 7 bases and V 9 bases, and 11 bases lay outside the gene matches. Germline assignment: CDR1 MGHDK and CDR2 SYGVNS. The CDR3 consists of 14 residues. CDR3 in DNA: TGTGCCAGTAGAAGGACAGGCTCTGGTGAAAAACTGTTTTTT. Its translation is CASRRTGSGEKLFF.

This clone was detected only once. V and J are TRBV6-2 or TRBV6-3 and TRBJ2-5; a weak D match, TRBD2 (6 bases). This CDR3 has 13 residues. The ends were cut back, 4 bases at V and 4 bases at J, with 10 bases in the middle. Looked up from germline, CDR1 is MNHEY and CDR2 is SVGEGT. CDR3 residues: CASSFGGRETQYF. In DNA form, the CDR3 reads TGTGCCAGCAGTTTCGGGGGAAGAGAGACCCAGTACTTC.

This clone was detected only once. The gene calls are TRBV19 and TRBJ1-2; 8 bases fit TRBD1. The V and J ends lost 5 bases and 6 bases, in that order; junction bases with no gene match: 8. The CDR3 is 14 residues long. Germline CDR1 LNHDA, CDR2 SQIVND (reference sequence). CDR3 region: CASSSDRGRNGYTF. The CDR3 bases are TGTGCCAGTAGTTCCGACAGGGGCAGAAATGGCTACACCTTC.

The V and J genes are TRBV7-2 and TRBJ2-3, with 7 bases lining up with TRBD2. The ends lost 3 bases at V and 6 bases at J; junction bases unmatched: 12. The V gene's germline CDR1 is SGHTA and CDR2 FQGNSA. The CDR3 sequence is 16 residues long. The CDR3 region is CASSFMTSRGPDTQYF. CDR3 DNA: TGTGCCAGCAGCTTTATGACTAGCCGGGGACCGGATACGCAGTATTTT.

The V gene is TRBV5-4, the J gene TRBJ2-1; D not certain. The ends were cut back, 3 bases at V and 0 bases at J, with 10 bases in the middle. The CDR3 is 15 residues long. From germline, CDR1 is SGHNT and CDR2 YYREEE (reference sequence). The CDR3, as DNA: TGTGCCAGCAGCTGGGATCCAAGCTCCTACAATGAGCAGTTCTTC. It encodes CASSWDPSSYNEQFF.

This chain links TRBV6-5 with TRBJ1-2; unclear D gene. This CDR3 has 14 residues. Germline values: CDR1 MNHEY, CDR2 SVGAGI. The V end lost 0 bases, the J end lost 3 bases, and 8 bases lay between the germline ends. The CDR3, as DNA: TGTGCCAGCAGTTACTCGATAGGTGACTATGGCTACACCTTC. Encoded protein: CASSYSIGDYGYTF.

The rearrangement links TRBV14 to TRBJ2-7, with D unclear. This CDR3 is built from 17 residues. The V and J ends lost 0 bases and 0 bases respectively, with 15 bases between them. The germline V gene encodes CDR1 SGHDN and CDR2 FVKESK. CDR3 DNA: TGTGCCAGCAGCCAAGAGGCACGTTCCTTCATCTCCTACGAGCAGTACTTC. Translation: CASSQEARSFISYEQYF. Combining the CDR3 with reference TRBV14 and TRBJ2-7 gives the whole variable domain EAGVTQFPSHSVIEKGQTVTLRCDPISGHDNLYWYRRVMGKEIKFLLHFVKESKQDESGMPNNRFLAERTGGTYSTLKVQPAELEDSGVYFCASSQEARSFISYEQYFGPGTRLTVT.

The chain recombines TRBV7-6 with TRBJ2-3; 8 bases fit TRBD2. The CDR3 has 12 residues. Unmatched junction bases numbered 5, after V lost 5 bases and J lost 10 bases. Looked up from germline, CDR1 is SGHVS and CDR2 is FNYEAQ. This CDR3 reads CASSGRLAPQYF. The CDR3, as DNA: TGTGCCAGCAGCGGGCGACTAGCGCCGCAGTATTTT.

In this sample, this clone turned up a few times. J is TRBJ1-5 and V is TRBV5-1; TRBD1 might be the D (5 bases). Germline lookup yields CDR1 SGHRS and CDR2 YFSETQ. V was cut by 4 bases and J by 3 bases, with 14 bases left in between. This CDR3 has 15 amino acids. The CDR3 nucleotides are TGCGCCAGCAGCATGGGGGGTTTCCCCAATCAGCCCCAGCATTTT. Protein sequence: CASSMGGFPNQPQHF.

V usage is TRBV30 and J usage is TRBJ2-5, with D maybe TRBD2 (6 bases). In germline, CDR1 is GTSNPN, CDR2 SVGIG (reference sequence). V was cut by 4 bases and J by 5 bases, with 11 bases left in between. This CDR3 is built from 12 residues. The CDR3 protein is CAWKGGRETQYF. The CDR3, as DNA: TGTGCCTGGAAAGGAGGGAGGGAGACCCAGTACTTC.

The chain recombines TRBV6-5 with TRBJ1-6; D gene uncertain. This CDR3 comprises 15 residues. Trimming cost V 8 bases and J 0 bases, with 11 bases left between them. Looked up from germline, CDR1 is MNHEY and CDR2 is SVGAGI. CDR3 coding DNA: TGTGCCAGCCTTCAAATAAGCTCCTATAATTCACCCCTCCACTTT. The encoded protein is CASLQISSYNSPLHF.

V usage is TRBV5-4 and J usage is TRBJ1-1; D remains ambiguous. Trimming removed 5 bases from V and 2 bases from J, with 16 bases in between. The CDR3 has 15 residues. Looked up from germline, CDR1 is SGHNT and CDR2 is YYREEE (reference sequence). The CDR3 is CASRSQSGVNTEAFF. CDR3 coding DNA: TGTGCCAGCAGATCCCAAAGTGGTGTTAACACTGAAGCTTTCTTT. Supplemented by reference TRBV5-4 and TRBJ1-1, the full variable domain reads ETGVTQSPTHLIKTRGQQVTLRCSSQSGHNTVSWYQQALGQGPQFIFQYYREEENGRGNFPPRFSGLQFPNYSSELNVNALELDDSALYLCASRSQSGVNTEAFFGQGTRLTVV.

The CDR3 spells CASSQGTSGGYTQYF. The CDR3 DNA reads as TGCGCCAGCAGCCAAGGGACTAGCGGGGGGTATACGCAGTATTTT. V and J are TRBV4-3 and TRBJ2-3; 14 nucleotides align to TRBD2. CDR1 and CDR2 from the germline V gene are LGHNA and YSLEER. The junction had 1 base not matched to a gene; V was cut back by 1 base and J by 7 bases. The CDR3 runs to 15 residues.

This chain links TRBV30 with TRBJ1-5, with D hard to call. This CDR3 spans 13 amino acids. Germline CDR1 GTSNPN, CDR2 SVGIG (reference sequence). Trimming shortened V by 0 bases and J by 2 bases, and 5 bases separated the two germline ends. The DNA for the CDR3 is TGTGCCTGGAGTGTTAGCGGCAATCAGCCCCAGCATTTT. Its translation: CAWSVSGNQPQHF.

The rearrangement uses TRBV5-4 and TRBJ2-7; maybe TRBD1 (6 bases). The CDR3 length is 15 residues. V lost 4 bases and J 2 bases, leaving 16 bases between the germline ends. Germline CDR1 and CDR2: SGHNT and YYREEE (reference sequence). This CDR3 reads CASSPPQAGAYEQYF. The DNA of the CDR3 is TGTGCCAGCAGCCCTCCTCAGGCAGGGGCCTACGAGCAGTACTTC.